This T cell receptor (beta chain) was obtained from a study of identifying expanded T cells in peripheral blood. Remarks on this clone: The antigen remains unidentified.

Data came from immunoSEQ multiplex PCR; TCRdb stores just in-frame clones and leaves some out. The sample lists about 100,000 clones, 80% to 90% occurring once. General study results and limits: Clone count variance between approximately two-week samples rose with total template count. Differentially abundant clones: about 1.2 between replicates, about 17 at roughly 13 days, approximately 19 at four.

From germline, CDR1 is KGHSH and CDR2 LQKENI. The CDR3 loop spans 15 amino acids. V was clipped by 2 bases and J by 7 bases; unmatched bases: 5. This chain uses TRBV18 with TRBJ1-1; 12 bases map to TRBD1. The sample consisted of blood. The TCR sequence derives from a person aged 18 to 70 in good health. In nucleotides, the CDR3 is TGTGCCAGCTCACCATCGGGACAGGGGGCGAGTGAAGCTTTCTTT. It is translated as CASSPSGQGASEAFF.